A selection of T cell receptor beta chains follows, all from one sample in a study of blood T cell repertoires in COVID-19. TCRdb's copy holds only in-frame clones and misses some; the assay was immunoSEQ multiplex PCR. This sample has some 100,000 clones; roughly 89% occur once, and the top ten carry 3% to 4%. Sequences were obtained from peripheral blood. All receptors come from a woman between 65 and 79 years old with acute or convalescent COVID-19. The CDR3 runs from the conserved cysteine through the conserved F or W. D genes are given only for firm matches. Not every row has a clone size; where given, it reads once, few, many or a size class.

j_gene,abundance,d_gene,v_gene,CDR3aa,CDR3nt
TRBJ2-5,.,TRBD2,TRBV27,CASSLYPFSGGVGEETQYF,TGTGCCAGCAGTTTATATCCCTTTAGCGGGGGAGTAGGTGAAGAGACCCAGTACTTC
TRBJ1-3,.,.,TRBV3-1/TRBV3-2,CASSRTRIISGNTIYF,TGTGCCAGCAGCAGGACAAGAATTATCTCTGGAAACACCATATATTTT
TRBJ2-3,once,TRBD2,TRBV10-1,CASSEGGTSRQYF,TGCGCCAGCAGTGAGGGAGGGACTAGCCGACAGTATTTT
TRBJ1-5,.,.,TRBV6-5,CASSYSPGRDSPQHF,TGTGCCAGCAGTTACTCTCCAGGGAGGGACTCTCCCCAGCATTTT
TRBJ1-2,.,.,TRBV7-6,CASWGGGRPEGGYTF,TGTGCCAGCTGGGGCGGTGGGCGGCCGGAGGGTGGCTACACCTTC
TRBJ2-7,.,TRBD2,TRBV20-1,CSASTRTSGIYEQYF,TGCAGTGCTAGTACCCGGACTAGCGGGATCTACGAGCAGTACTTC
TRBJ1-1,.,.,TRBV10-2,CASSVGQTFLNTEAFF,TGCGCCAGCAGTGTTGGACAGACCTTTTTGAACACTGAAGCTTTCTTT
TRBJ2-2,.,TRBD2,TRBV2,CASSSLAGVTGELFF,TGTGCCAGCAGCTCACTAGCGGGAGTCACCGGGGAGCTGTTTTTT
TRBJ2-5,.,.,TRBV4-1,CASSQGLLAGQETQYF,TGCGCCAGCAGCCAAGGCCTTCTAGCTGGCCAAGAGACCCAGTACTTC
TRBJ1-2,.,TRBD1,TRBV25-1,CASSESGTGYGYTF,TGTGCCAGCAGTGAATCGGGGACAGGCTATGGCTACACCTTC
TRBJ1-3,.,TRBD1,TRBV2,CASMDRFVSGNTIYF,TGTGCCAGCATGGACAGGTTCGTTTCTGGAAACACCATATATTTT
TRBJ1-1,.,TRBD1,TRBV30,CAWRSTDRGRNTEAFF,TGTGCCTGGAGGTCGACCGACAGGGGGCGGAACACTGAAGCTTTCTTT
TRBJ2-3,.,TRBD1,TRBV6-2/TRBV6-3,CASSYDRVTGIDTQYF,TGTGCCAGCAGTTACGACAGGGTTACCGGTATAGATACGCAGTATTTT
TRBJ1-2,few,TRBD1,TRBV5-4,CASSSEQQGRYGYTF,TGTGCCAGCAGTTCCGAGCAACAGGGGCGGTATGGCTACACCTTC
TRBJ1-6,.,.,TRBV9,CASSSRGGPNNSPLHF,TGTGCCAGCAGCTCGAGGGGGGGACCCAATAATTCACCCCTCCACTTT
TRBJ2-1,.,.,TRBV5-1,CASSPPGSATRDEQFF,TGCGCCAGCAGCCCGCCCGGATCCGCAACTAGGGATGAGCAGTTCTTC
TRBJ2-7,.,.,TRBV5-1,CASSPRTSYEQYF,TGCGCCAGCAGCCCCCGAACATCCTACGAGCAGTACTTC
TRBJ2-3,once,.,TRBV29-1,CSVDPGGYTDTQYF,TGCAGCGTTGACCCCGGAGGCTACACAGATACGCAGTATTTT
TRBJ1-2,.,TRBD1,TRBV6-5,CASSSGTGTGIYGYTF,TGTGCCAGCAGTTCCGGAACCGGGACAGGGATCTATGGCTACACCTTC
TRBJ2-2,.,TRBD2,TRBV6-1,CASSALPLMLAGGNTGELFF,TGTGCCAGCAGTGCCTTACCCCTAATGCTAGCGGGGGGAAACACCGGGGAGCTGTTTTTT
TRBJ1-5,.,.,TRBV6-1,CASSENTGYSNQPQHF,TGTGCCAGCAGTGAAAACACAGGGTATAGCAATCAGCCCCAGCATTTT
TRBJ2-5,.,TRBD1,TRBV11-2,CASSLDRRQGAKETQYF,TGTGCCAGCAGCTTAGATCGGAGACAGGGGGCGAAAGAGACCCAGTACTTC
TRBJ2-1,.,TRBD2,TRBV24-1,CATGGLAGVGNEQFF,TGTGCCACCGGGGGACTAGCGGGGGTGGGGAATGAGCAGTTCTTC
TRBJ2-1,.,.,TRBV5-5,CASSGGTAQQFF,TGTGCCAGCAGCGGGGGGACAGCCCAGCAGTTCTTC
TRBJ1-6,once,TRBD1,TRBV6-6,CASIGQGMNSPLHF,TGTGCCAGCATAGGACAGGGGATGAATTCACCCCTCCACTTT
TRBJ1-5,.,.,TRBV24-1,CATSETKGSNQPQHF,TGTGCCACCAGTGAGACGAAGGGGAGCAATCAGCCCCAGCATTTT
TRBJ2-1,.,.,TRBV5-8,CASSLYVRNEQFF,TGTGCCAGCAGCTTGTATGTGAGGAATGAGCAGTTCTTC
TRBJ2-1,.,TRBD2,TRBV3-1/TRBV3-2,CASSQWREGRDEQFF,TGTGCCAGCAGCCAGTGGCGGGAGGGCCGCGATGAGCAGTTCTTC
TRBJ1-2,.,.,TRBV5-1,CASSLDPRGWANYGYTF,TGCGCCAGCAGCTTGGACCCCAGGGGTTGGGCTAACTATGGCTACACCTTC
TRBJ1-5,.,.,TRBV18,CASSPRTDPVTQHF,TGTGCCAGCTCACCCCGGACAGACCCAGTCACCCAGCATTTT
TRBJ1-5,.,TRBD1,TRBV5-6,CASSPLDRADQPQHF,TGTGCCAGCAGCCCCCTCGACAGGGCGGATCAGCCCCAGCATTTT
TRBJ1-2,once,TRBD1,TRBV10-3,CAISDYPDRAREGYTF,TGTGCCATCAGTGATTATCCCGACAGGGCGCGAGAAGGCTACACCTTC
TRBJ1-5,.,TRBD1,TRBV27,CASSLTRGVSNQPQHF,TGTGCCAGCAGTCTAACCAGGGGGGTAAGCAATCAGCCCCAGCATTTT
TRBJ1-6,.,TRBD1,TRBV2,CASTGQGNSPLHF,TGTGCCAGCACCGGACAGGGTAACTCACCCCTCCACTTT
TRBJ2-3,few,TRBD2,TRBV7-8,CASSLGLLLSDTQYF,TGTGCCAGCAGCCTGGGACTATTATTATCAGATACGCAGTATTTT
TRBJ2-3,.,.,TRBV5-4,CASSLEAGRSTDTQYF,TGTGCCAGCAGCTTGGAGGCGGGGAGGAGCACAGATACGCAGTATTTT
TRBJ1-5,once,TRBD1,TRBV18,CASTDRANQPQHF,TGTGCCAGCACCGACAGGGCCAATCAGCCCCAGCATTTT
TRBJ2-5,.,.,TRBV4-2,CASSQERFAETQYF,TGTGCCAGCAGCCAAGAGCGGTTTGCTGAGACCCAGTACTTC
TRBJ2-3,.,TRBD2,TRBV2,CASALADSTDTQYF,TGTGCCAGCGCCCTAGCGGATAGCACAGATACGCAGTATTTT
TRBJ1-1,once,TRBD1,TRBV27,CASSLRTGTYTEAFF,TGTGCCAGCAGTTTGAGGACAGGGACTTACACTGAAGCTTTCTTT
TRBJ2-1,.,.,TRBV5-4,CASSLVARSYNEQFF,TGTGCCAGCAGCTTGGTTGCGCGCTCCTACAATGAGCAGTTCTTC
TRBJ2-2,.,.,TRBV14,CASSQGGRVAGGELFF,TGTGCCAGCAGCCAAGGCGGCAGGGTGGCTGGCGGGGAGCTGTTTTTT
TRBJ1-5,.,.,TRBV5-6,CASSLGANQPQHF,TGTGCCAGCAGCTTGGGGGCGAATCAGCCCCAGCATTTT
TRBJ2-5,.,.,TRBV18,CASSPATIQETQYF,TGTGCCAGCTCCCCGGCCACTATCCAAGAGACCCAGTACTTC
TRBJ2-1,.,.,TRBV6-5,CASSYITGSSYNEQFF,TGTGCCAGCAGTTACATTACAGGGAGCTCCTACAATGAGCAGTTCTTC
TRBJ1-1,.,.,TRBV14,CASSQDLNTEAFF,TGTGCCAGCAGCCAAGATCTAAACACTGAAGCTTTCTTT
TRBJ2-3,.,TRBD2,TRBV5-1,CASFGGLAGADTQYF,TGCGCCAGCTTCGGAGGACTAGCGGGAGCAGATACGCAGTATTTT
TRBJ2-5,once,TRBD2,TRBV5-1,CASSPGTSGRKETQYF,TGCGCCAGCAGCCCGGGGACTAGCGGGAGGAAAGAGACCCAGTACTTC
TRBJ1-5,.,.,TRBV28,CASINRNSNQPQHF,TGTGCCAGCATCAACAGGAATAGCAATCAGCCCCAGCATTTT
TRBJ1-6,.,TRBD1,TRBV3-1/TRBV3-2,CASSQQGQGNSPLHF,TGTGCCAGCAGCCAACAGGGACAGGGAAATTCACCCCTCCACTTT
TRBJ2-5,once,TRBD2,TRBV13,CAIPPGGEVETQYF,TGTGCCATTCCCCCCGGGGGGGAGGTAGAGACCCAGTACTTC
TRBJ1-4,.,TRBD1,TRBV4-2,CASSQAGTGANQNEKLFF,TGTGCCAGCAGCCAGGCCGGGACAGGGGCCAACCAAAATGAAAAACTGTTTTTT
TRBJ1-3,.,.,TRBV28,CASSLVAVPGTIYF,TGTGCCAGCAGTTTGGTCGCGGTCCCTGGGACCATATATTTT
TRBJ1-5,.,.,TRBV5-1,CASSLDPGNQPQHF,TGCGCCAGCAGCTTGGACCCAGGCAATCAGCCCCAGCATTTT